This entry features one TCR beta chain sequence. Its antigen is not known. Germline-derived CDR1 and CDR2 are SGHAT and FQNNGV. V lost 5 bases to trimming and J lost 1 base; unmatched junction nucleotides: 4. The CDR3 has 16 residues. The data originate from a study of T cell responses to AZD1222 COVID-19 vaccine. Notes on the study in general: Clonal diversity was possibly underestimated, and white British individuals and females predominated among donors. Just five or six AZD1222 recipients were seropositive at baseline.

Data came from immunoSEQ multiplex PCR; TCRdb stores just in-frame clones and leaves some out. In the table there are approximately 140,000 clones, about 91% of which are singletons. The rearrangement links TRBV11-2 to TRBJ2-7, with TRBD2 matching over 14 bases. The TCR originated in an adult who received the AZD1222 COVID-19 vaccine. The sample here was peripheral blood, taken 28 days after the second AZD1222 dose. CDR3 sequence: CASSTRTSGRSYEQYF. The CDR3 nucleotides are TGTGCCAGCAGCACCCGGACTAGCGGGAGGTCCTACGAGCAGTACTTC. Full variable domain (remainder filled in from reference TRBV11-2 and TRBJ2-7): EAGVAQSPRYKIIEKRQSVAFWCNPISGHATLYWYQQILGQGPKLLIQFQNNGVVDDSQLPKDRFSAERLKGVDSTLKIQPAKLEDSAVYLCASSTRTSGRSYEQYFGPGTRLTVT.